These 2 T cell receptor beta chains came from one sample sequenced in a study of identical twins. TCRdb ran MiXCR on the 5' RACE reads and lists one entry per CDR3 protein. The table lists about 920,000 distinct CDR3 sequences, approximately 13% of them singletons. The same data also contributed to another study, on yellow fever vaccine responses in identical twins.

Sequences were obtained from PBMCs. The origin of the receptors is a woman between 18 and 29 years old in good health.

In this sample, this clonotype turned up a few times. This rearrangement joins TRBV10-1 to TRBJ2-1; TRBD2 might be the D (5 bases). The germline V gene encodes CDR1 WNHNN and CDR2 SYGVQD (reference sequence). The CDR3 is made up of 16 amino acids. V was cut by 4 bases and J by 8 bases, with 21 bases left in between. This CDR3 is CASSAARDSKRDEQFF. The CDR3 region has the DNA TGCGCCAGCAGTGCGGCCCGGGATTCGAAGAGGGATGAGCAGTTCTTC.

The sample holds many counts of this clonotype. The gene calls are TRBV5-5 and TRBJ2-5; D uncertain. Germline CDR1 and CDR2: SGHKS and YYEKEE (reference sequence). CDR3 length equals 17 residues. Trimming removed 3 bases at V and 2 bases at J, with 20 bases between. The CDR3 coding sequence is TGTGCCAGCAGCTCATCTATCCCAACAAGTTCACAAGAGACCCAGTACTTC. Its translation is CASSSSIPTSSQETQYF.